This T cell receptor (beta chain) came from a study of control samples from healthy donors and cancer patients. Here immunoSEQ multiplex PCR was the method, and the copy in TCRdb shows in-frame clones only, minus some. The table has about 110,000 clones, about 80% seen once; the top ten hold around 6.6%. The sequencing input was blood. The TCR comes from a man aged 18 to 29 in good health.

CDR3 DNA: TGTGCCAGCACTGGGGGGGCTGGTGAAAAACTGTTTTTT. This translates into CASTGGAGEKLFF. The V call is TRBV6-5, the J call TRBJ1-4; D may be TRBD1 (6 bases). Looked up from germline, CDR1 is MNHEY and CDR2 is SVGAGI. V dropped 7 bases and J dropped 7 bases, with 13 bases sitting between them. The CDR3 runs 13 residues.